A single sample gave rise to the 32 T cell receptor beta chains below, sequenced in a study of T cells in lung cancer brain metastases. Measured with immunoSEQ multiplex PCR; TCRdb has only the in-frame clones, and not every one. The sample lists 1,500 to 2,000 clones, around 80% seen once, with roughly 7% in the top ten. Specimen: tumor tissue from the primary lung tumor. The receptors stem from a man aged 70-80 years with non-small cell lung cancer.

V usage is TRBV28 and J usage is TRBJ2-7; D call uncertain. Germline V gives CDR1 MDHEN, CDR2 SYDVKM. Between the trimmed V and J ends, which lost 4 bases and 1 base, there was a span of 8 bases. There are 13 residues in the CDR3. CDR3 DNA sequence: TGTGCCAGCAGTTCCCAATTATCCTACGAGCAGTACTTC. Its translation is CASSSQLSYEQYF.

The CDR3, as DNA: TGTGCCAGCAGCTTAACTAGCGGGATCGAGCAGTTCTTC. This gives the protein CASSLTSGIEQFF. V gene TRBV7-9 combines with J gene TRBJ2-1, with 10 bases aligning to TRBD2. This CDR3 contains 13 residues. Germline values: CDR1 SEHNR, CDR2 FQNEAQ (reference sequence). V lost 2 bases and J lost 10; bases outside the gene matches: 2. The full variable domain, completed using reference TRBV7-9 and TRBJ2-1, is DTGVSQNPRHKITKRGQNVTFRCDPISEHNRLYWYRQTLGQGPEFLTYFQNEAQLEKSRLLSDRFSAERPKGSFSTLEIQRTEQGDSAMYLCASSLTSGIEQFFGPGTRLTVL.

The chain employs TRBV30 and TRBJ1-3; D gene unclear. V was cut by 8 bases and J by 4 bases, with 12 bases left in between. The CDR3 length is 12 residues. Germline V CDR1 and CDR2: GTSNPN, SVGIG (reference sequence). CDR3 nucleotide sequence: TGTGCCCGGGTGGGATCCGGAAACACCATATATTTT. Translation gives CARVGSGNTIYF.

The gene calls are TRBV18 and TRBJ2-7, with D perhaps being TRBD1 or TRBD2 (5 bases each). The CDR3 is made up of 13 amino acids. Between the trimmed V and J ends, which lost 6 bases and 7 bases, there was a span of 16 bases. CDR1 KGHSH and CDR2 LQKENI come from the germline V gene. CDR3 loop: CASSPRETGEQYV. CDR3 sequence (DNA): TGTGCCAGCTCCCCCAGGGAGACGGGGGAGCAGTACGTC.

This clone appeared a few times. The chain carries TRBV6-6 and TRBJ2-3, with D possibly matching TRBD1 (6 bases). CDR3 length: 15 amino acids. The V end lost 6 bases, the J end lost 3 bases, and 16 bases lay between the germline ends. The germline V gene has CDR1 MNHNY and CDR2 SVGAGI (reference sequence). In DNA, the CDR3 is TGTGCCAGCAGGAGGGGGAAGGGAGCGACAGATACGCAGTATTTT. Its translation is CASRRGKGATDTQYF.

The rearrangement joins TRBV9 to TRBJ2-1; D not resolved. Trimming took off 1 base at V and 8 bases at J, with 13 bases between the two ends. The CDR3 has 14 residues. Germline CDR1 and CDR2: SGDLS and YYNGEE. CDR3 coding DNA: TGTGCCAGCAGCGTAAAAGGGCGGTGGGATGAGCAGTTCTTC. It encodes CASSVKGRWDEQFF.

As for this clone: The same CDR3 is also encoded by other DNA sequences in this sample. The chain combines TRBV27 with TRBJ1-2; D not resolved. V was trimmed by 3 bases and J by 0 bases, leaving 8 bases between them. The CDR3 sequence is 14 residues long. In germline, CDR1 is MNHEY, CDR2 SMNVEV (reference sequence). DNA for the CDR3: TGTGCCAGCAGTTTGCAAGGAGCTAACTATGGCTACACCTTC. As protein: CASSLQGANYGYTF.

This clone occurred once. V and J are TRBV6-6 and TRBJ2-4; D possibly corresponds to TRBD1 (6 bases). CDR1 is MNHNY, CDR2 SVGAGI, per germline (reference sequence). The CDR3 is 13 amino acids. V dropped 6 bases and J dropped 9 bases, with 15 bases sitting between them. The CDR3 nucleotides read TGTGCCAGCAGACTAGGGGGAGTGGGCATTCAGTACTTC. Encoded protein: CASRLGGVGIQYF.

The chain has TRBV5-1 and TRBJ1-4; D not certain. The CDR3 is 13 residues long. Trimming removed 0 bases from V and 7 bases from J, with 7 bases in between. From germline, CDR1 is SGHRS and CDR2 YFSETQ. The CDR3 loop is CASSLVGGEKLFF. DNA of the CDR3: TGCGCCAGCAGCTTGGTAGGCGGTGAAAAACTGTTTTTT.

This chain uses TRBV5-1 with TRBJ2-5; D is uncertain. V was clipped by 0 bases and J by 1 base, with 10 bases between them. Germline V CDR1 and CDR2: SGHRS, YFSETQ. The CDR3 has 15 amino acids. The CDR3 DNA sequence: TGCGCCAGCAGCTTGGACCCAGCAGCCCAAGAGACCCAGTACTTC. It specifies CASSLDPAAQETQYF. Using reference TRBV5-1 and TRBJ2-5 for the parts outside the CDR3, the full variable domain is KAGVTQTPRYLIKTRGQQVTLSCSPISGHRSVSWYQQTPGQGLQFLFEYFSETQRNKGNFPGRFSGRQFSNSRSEMNVSTLELGDSALYLCASSLDPAAQETQYFGPGTRLLVL.

The genes are TRBV6-5 and TRBJ2-3; D unresolved. V lost 5 bases, J lost 7 bases, and 10 bases lay in between. The CDR3 consists of 12 residues. CDR1 MNHEY and CDR2 SVGAGI come from the germline V gene. The CDR3 reads CASSPPRNTQYF. The CDR3, as DNA: TGTGCCAGCAGTCCCCCTCGGAATACGCAGTATTTT.

The chain couples TRBV9 to TRBJ1-5; weak D call: TRBD1 (6 bases). V shed 1 base and J shed 2 bases, with 7 bases lying between them. Germline CDR1 and CDR2: SGDLS and YYNGEE. The CDR3 is 14 amino acids. The CDR3 region is CASSVSGGNQPQHF. The CDR3 DNA reads TGTGCCAGCAGCGTATCAGGGGGCAATCAGCCCCAGCATTTT.

This clone was seen only a few times. This CDR3 reads CAWSVGANTEAFF. The CDR3 DNA sequence: TGTGCCTGGAGTGTGGGGGCGAACACTGAAGCTTTCTTT. The chain is built from TRBV30 and TRBJ1-1; D possibly corresponds to TRBD1 (6 bases). The CDR3 covers 13 residues. CDR1 is GTSNPN and CDR2 is SVGIG in the germline V gene (reference sequence). The V end lost 0 bases, the J end lost 1 base, and 6 bases lay between the germline ends.

The CDR3 loop reads CASSPRGPSNQPQHF. The CDR3, as DNA: TGTGCCAGCTCGCCCAGGGGGCCTAGCAATCAGCCCCAGCATTTT. This chain uses TRBV18 with TRBJ1-5; TRBD1 matches at 8 bases. CDR3 length: 15 residues. With V trimmed by 6 bases and J by 0 bases, 4 bases remained unmatched. Germline assignment: CDR1 KGHSH and CDR2 LQKENI. The whole variable domain, remainder taken from reference TRBV18 and TRBJ1-5, is NAGVMQNPRHLVRRRGQEARLRCSPMKGHSHVYWYRQLPEEGLKFMVYLQKENIIDESGMPKERFSAEFPKEGPSILRIQQVVRGDSAAYFCASSPRGPSNQPQHFGDGTRLSIL.

The V gene is TRBV29-1, the J gene TRBJ2-1; D gene uncertain. V lost 8 bases and J 11 bases, leaving 19 bases between the germline ends. This CDR3 spans 12 amino acids. Germline assignment: CDR1 SQVTM and CDR2 ANQGSEA. The CDR3 sequence is CSSSSGVTQQFF. The CDR3, as DNA: TGCAGCTCATCAAGTGGGGTGACTCAGCAGTTCTTC.

The chain links TRBV7-6 to TRBJ2-1; tentatively, D is TRBD2 (6 bases). The germline V and J ends were trimmed by 5 bases and 6 bases, with 17 bases remaining between them. Germline CDR1 SGHVS, CDR2 FNYEAQ. This CDR3 has 15 residues. The CDR3 is CASSPTPGLSNEQFF. The CDR3 coding sequence is TGTGCCAGCAGCCCCACCCCGGGACTCTCCAATGAGCAGTTCTTC.

Notes on this clone: The same CDR3 also results from other DNA sequences found in this sample. The chain recombines TRBV4-3 with TRBJ1-2, with a possible D match to TRBD1 (6 bases). Germline lookup yields CDR1 LGHNA and CDR2 YSLEER. The CDR3 covers 16 residues. V was shortened by 0 bases and J by 5 bases, with 16 bases between the two germline ends. CDR3 coding DNA: TGCGCCAGCAGCCAAGATGGGCACCCAGGGGAATATGGCTACACCTTC. Encoded protein: CASSQDGHPGEYGYTF.

The J gene is TRBJ2-5, the V gene TRBV10-3; no reliable D call. The V and J ends lost 0 bases and 7 bases respectively, with 3 bases between them. The CDR3 is 11 amino acids. Germline V gives CDR1 ENHRY, CDR2 SYGVKD. CDR3 coding DNA: TGTGCCATCAGTGAGTCTAGGACCCAGTACTTC. Translating gives CAISESRTQYF.

This sequence joins TRBV5-4 and TRBJ2-5; 13 bases match TRBD2. The end of the DNA fits TRBJ2-7 better, so the J call may be wrong. CDR1 and CDR2 (germline): SGHNT, YYREEE (reference sequence). This CDR3 comprises 16 residues. The CDR3 is CASSLWTSGRGYEQYF. DNA for the CDR3: TGTGCCAGCAGCCTATGGACTAGCGGGAGAGGGTACGAGCAGTACTTC.

The chain employs TRBV29-1 and TRBJ2-1; D is unresolved. The CDR3 totals 12 residues. Deletions cut 4 bases from V and 7 bases from J, with 11 bases between. Germline CDR1 is SQVTM and CDR2 is ANQGSEA. The CDR3 loop is CSVVVSLNEQFF. As DNA, the CDR3 is TGCAGCGTTGTGGTCTCCCTTAATGAGCAGTTCTTC.

The V call is TRBV5-5, the J call TRBJ1-2; D is uncertain. CDR3 size: 13 residues. Trimming removed 1 base at V and 5 bases at J, with 9 bases between. Germline-derived CDR1 and CDR2 are SGHKS and YYEKEE (reference sequence). This chain's CDR3 is CASSLTVPYGYTF. The CDR3 region has the DNA TGTGCCAGCAGCTTGACAGTACCTTATGGCTACACCTTC.

The chain has TRBV11-3 and TRBJ2-5; 7 nucleotides agree with TRBD2. The V segment lost 3 bases and the J segment 3 bases; nucleotides outside the gene matches: 4. In germline, CDR1 is SGHNT, CDR2 YENEEA. This CDR3 is built from 14 residues. DNA of the CDR3: TGTGCCAGCAGCTTCGGGCTAGCGGAAGAGACCCAGTACTTC. It translates to CASSFGLAEETQYF.

This rearrangement joins TRBV30 to TRBJ1-2; D perhaps matches TRBD1 (5 bases). CDR1 is GTSNPN and CDR2 is SVGIG in the germline V gene (reference sequence). V lost 8 bases, J lost 8 bases, and 24 bases lay in between. The CDR3 is made up of 14 amino acids. The CDR3 bases are TGTGCCCGCTCGGAGGGGTTCCAGGCGGGGGGCTACACCTTC. Translating gives CARSEGFQAGGYTF.

This clone was detected a few times. V is TRBV4-1 and J is TRBJ2-7; TRBD2 matches 8 bases. The V gene end was trimmed by 5 bases and the J gene end by 0 bases; junction bases not matched to a gene: 12. CDR1 is MGHRA, CDR2 YSYEKL, per germline. The CDR3 is made up of 17 amino acids. The CDR3 DNA follows: TGCGCCAGCAGCACGAGGACTAGCCCAGCTCGCTCCTACGAGCAGTACGTC. Amino acids: CASSTRTSPARSYEQYV.

The chain couples TRBV18 to TRBJ2-6; TRBD2 matches 8 bases. CDR3 length: 17 amino acids. V shed 2 bases and J 0 bases; nucleotides not matched to a gene: 3. CDR1 is KGHSH and CDR2 is LQKENI in the germline V gene. The CDR3 sequence: CASSPVLAGSGANVLTF. The CDR3 DNA is TGTGCCAGCTCACCAGTTCTAGCGGGCTCTGGGGCCAACGTCCTGACTTTC.

The chain combines TRBV12-5 with TRBJ2-2, with TRBD1 matching 10 bases. This CDR3 contains 19 residues. Looked up from germline, CDR1 is LGHNT and CDR2 is FRNRAP. Trimming at V came to 4 bases and at J to 5 bases, leaving 16 bases not matched to a gene. CDR3 sequence reads: CASGSHRGIDRGLTGELFF. The CDR3 DNA reads TGTGCTAGTGGTTCTCACCGAGGAATCGACAGGGGGCTGACCGGGGAGCTGTTTTTT.

This chain links TRBV7-6 with TRBJ2-3, with 15 bases aligning to TRBD2. The CDR3 covers 18 residues. Germline lookup yields CDR1 SGHVS and CDR2 FNYEAQ. V gave up 4 bases and J gave up 1 base; unmatched junction bases: 6. The CDR3, as DNA: TGTGCCAGCAGCTCGGGACTAGCGGGAGGAATAGGCACAGATACGCAGTATTTT. Translating it yields CASSSGLAGGIGTDTQYF.

V is TRBV5-6 and J is TRBJ2-7; TRBD1 matches 10 bases. The V and J ends lost 3 bases and 5 bases, in that order; junction bases with no gene match: 8. Per germline, CDR1 SGHDT and CDR2 YYEEEE. This CDR3 is 15 amino acids long. For the CDR3, the DNA is TGTGCCAGCAGCTCCGGGACAGGGGTAAACCACGAGCAGTACTTC. Its translation is CASSSGTGVNHEQYF.

V gene TRBV4-1 combines with J gene TRBJ1-3, with D unresolved. CDR1 and CDR2 (germline): MGHRA, YSYEKL. V gave up 4 bases and J gave up 4 bases, with 5 bases separating them. The CDR3 contains 12 residues. Written as DNA, the CDR3 is TGCGCCAGCAGCCTGACGGGAAACACCATATATTTT. Translating gives CASSLTGNTIYF.

This sequence joins TRBV5-4 and TRBJ2-7, with 7 nucleotides matching TRBD2. This CDR3 is built from 15 residues. The germline V gene encodes CDR1 SGHNT and CDR2 YYREEE (reference sequence). Trimming at V came to 0 bases and at J to 5 bases, leaving 8 bases not matched to a gene. CDR3 bases: TGTGCCAGCAGCTTGGAGGGCGGGAGATCCCACGAGCAGTACTTC. Its protein product is CASSLEGGRSHEQYF.

Of note for this clone: Its ends do not fully match the called genes, so a read error is possible. This chain connects TRBV9 to TRBJ2-3; 11 nucleotides match TRBD2. CDR1 SGDLS and CDR2 YYNGEE come from the germline V gene. The CDR3 is 15 amino acids. The CDR3: CASSVTSGSTDTQYF. The CDR3 DNA sequence: TGTGCTAGCAGCGTCACTAGCGGGAGTACAGATACGCAGTATTTT.

The J gene is TRBJ2-3, the V gene TRBV2; D is uncertain. Trimming removed 1 base at V and 8 bases at J, with 10 bases between. CDR1 is SNHLY and CDR2 is FYNNEI in the germline V gene. The CDR3 covers 13 residues. CDR3 region: CASSEDPAGTQYF. The CDR3 DNA sequence: TGTGCCAGCAGTGAAGACCCCGCCGGTACGCAGTATTTT.